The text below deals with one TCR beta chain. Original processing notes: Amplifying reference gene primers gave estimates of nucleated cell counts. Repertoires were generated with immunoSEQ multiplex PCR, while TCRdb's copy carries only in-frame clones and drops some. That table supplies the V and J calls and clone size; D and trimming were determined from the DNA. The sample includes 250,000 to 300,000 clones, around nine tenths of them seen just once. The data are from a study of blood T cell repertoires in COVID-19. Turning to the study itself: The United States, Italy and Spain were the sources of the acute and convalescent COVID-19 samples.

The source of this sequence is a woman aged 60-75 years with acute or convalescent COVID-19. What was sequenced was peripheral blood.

This CDR3 is CASSLIQGAGYTF. The CDR3 coding sequence is TGTGCCAGCAGCTTAATTCAGGGGGCTGGCTACACCTTC. The chain uses TRBV7-8 and TRBJ1-2; 8 bases fit TRBD1. This CDR3 has 13 residues. Trimming at V came to 2 bases and at J to 7 bases, leaving 3 bases not matched to a gene. Germline values: CDR1 SGHVS, CDR2 FQNEAQ.